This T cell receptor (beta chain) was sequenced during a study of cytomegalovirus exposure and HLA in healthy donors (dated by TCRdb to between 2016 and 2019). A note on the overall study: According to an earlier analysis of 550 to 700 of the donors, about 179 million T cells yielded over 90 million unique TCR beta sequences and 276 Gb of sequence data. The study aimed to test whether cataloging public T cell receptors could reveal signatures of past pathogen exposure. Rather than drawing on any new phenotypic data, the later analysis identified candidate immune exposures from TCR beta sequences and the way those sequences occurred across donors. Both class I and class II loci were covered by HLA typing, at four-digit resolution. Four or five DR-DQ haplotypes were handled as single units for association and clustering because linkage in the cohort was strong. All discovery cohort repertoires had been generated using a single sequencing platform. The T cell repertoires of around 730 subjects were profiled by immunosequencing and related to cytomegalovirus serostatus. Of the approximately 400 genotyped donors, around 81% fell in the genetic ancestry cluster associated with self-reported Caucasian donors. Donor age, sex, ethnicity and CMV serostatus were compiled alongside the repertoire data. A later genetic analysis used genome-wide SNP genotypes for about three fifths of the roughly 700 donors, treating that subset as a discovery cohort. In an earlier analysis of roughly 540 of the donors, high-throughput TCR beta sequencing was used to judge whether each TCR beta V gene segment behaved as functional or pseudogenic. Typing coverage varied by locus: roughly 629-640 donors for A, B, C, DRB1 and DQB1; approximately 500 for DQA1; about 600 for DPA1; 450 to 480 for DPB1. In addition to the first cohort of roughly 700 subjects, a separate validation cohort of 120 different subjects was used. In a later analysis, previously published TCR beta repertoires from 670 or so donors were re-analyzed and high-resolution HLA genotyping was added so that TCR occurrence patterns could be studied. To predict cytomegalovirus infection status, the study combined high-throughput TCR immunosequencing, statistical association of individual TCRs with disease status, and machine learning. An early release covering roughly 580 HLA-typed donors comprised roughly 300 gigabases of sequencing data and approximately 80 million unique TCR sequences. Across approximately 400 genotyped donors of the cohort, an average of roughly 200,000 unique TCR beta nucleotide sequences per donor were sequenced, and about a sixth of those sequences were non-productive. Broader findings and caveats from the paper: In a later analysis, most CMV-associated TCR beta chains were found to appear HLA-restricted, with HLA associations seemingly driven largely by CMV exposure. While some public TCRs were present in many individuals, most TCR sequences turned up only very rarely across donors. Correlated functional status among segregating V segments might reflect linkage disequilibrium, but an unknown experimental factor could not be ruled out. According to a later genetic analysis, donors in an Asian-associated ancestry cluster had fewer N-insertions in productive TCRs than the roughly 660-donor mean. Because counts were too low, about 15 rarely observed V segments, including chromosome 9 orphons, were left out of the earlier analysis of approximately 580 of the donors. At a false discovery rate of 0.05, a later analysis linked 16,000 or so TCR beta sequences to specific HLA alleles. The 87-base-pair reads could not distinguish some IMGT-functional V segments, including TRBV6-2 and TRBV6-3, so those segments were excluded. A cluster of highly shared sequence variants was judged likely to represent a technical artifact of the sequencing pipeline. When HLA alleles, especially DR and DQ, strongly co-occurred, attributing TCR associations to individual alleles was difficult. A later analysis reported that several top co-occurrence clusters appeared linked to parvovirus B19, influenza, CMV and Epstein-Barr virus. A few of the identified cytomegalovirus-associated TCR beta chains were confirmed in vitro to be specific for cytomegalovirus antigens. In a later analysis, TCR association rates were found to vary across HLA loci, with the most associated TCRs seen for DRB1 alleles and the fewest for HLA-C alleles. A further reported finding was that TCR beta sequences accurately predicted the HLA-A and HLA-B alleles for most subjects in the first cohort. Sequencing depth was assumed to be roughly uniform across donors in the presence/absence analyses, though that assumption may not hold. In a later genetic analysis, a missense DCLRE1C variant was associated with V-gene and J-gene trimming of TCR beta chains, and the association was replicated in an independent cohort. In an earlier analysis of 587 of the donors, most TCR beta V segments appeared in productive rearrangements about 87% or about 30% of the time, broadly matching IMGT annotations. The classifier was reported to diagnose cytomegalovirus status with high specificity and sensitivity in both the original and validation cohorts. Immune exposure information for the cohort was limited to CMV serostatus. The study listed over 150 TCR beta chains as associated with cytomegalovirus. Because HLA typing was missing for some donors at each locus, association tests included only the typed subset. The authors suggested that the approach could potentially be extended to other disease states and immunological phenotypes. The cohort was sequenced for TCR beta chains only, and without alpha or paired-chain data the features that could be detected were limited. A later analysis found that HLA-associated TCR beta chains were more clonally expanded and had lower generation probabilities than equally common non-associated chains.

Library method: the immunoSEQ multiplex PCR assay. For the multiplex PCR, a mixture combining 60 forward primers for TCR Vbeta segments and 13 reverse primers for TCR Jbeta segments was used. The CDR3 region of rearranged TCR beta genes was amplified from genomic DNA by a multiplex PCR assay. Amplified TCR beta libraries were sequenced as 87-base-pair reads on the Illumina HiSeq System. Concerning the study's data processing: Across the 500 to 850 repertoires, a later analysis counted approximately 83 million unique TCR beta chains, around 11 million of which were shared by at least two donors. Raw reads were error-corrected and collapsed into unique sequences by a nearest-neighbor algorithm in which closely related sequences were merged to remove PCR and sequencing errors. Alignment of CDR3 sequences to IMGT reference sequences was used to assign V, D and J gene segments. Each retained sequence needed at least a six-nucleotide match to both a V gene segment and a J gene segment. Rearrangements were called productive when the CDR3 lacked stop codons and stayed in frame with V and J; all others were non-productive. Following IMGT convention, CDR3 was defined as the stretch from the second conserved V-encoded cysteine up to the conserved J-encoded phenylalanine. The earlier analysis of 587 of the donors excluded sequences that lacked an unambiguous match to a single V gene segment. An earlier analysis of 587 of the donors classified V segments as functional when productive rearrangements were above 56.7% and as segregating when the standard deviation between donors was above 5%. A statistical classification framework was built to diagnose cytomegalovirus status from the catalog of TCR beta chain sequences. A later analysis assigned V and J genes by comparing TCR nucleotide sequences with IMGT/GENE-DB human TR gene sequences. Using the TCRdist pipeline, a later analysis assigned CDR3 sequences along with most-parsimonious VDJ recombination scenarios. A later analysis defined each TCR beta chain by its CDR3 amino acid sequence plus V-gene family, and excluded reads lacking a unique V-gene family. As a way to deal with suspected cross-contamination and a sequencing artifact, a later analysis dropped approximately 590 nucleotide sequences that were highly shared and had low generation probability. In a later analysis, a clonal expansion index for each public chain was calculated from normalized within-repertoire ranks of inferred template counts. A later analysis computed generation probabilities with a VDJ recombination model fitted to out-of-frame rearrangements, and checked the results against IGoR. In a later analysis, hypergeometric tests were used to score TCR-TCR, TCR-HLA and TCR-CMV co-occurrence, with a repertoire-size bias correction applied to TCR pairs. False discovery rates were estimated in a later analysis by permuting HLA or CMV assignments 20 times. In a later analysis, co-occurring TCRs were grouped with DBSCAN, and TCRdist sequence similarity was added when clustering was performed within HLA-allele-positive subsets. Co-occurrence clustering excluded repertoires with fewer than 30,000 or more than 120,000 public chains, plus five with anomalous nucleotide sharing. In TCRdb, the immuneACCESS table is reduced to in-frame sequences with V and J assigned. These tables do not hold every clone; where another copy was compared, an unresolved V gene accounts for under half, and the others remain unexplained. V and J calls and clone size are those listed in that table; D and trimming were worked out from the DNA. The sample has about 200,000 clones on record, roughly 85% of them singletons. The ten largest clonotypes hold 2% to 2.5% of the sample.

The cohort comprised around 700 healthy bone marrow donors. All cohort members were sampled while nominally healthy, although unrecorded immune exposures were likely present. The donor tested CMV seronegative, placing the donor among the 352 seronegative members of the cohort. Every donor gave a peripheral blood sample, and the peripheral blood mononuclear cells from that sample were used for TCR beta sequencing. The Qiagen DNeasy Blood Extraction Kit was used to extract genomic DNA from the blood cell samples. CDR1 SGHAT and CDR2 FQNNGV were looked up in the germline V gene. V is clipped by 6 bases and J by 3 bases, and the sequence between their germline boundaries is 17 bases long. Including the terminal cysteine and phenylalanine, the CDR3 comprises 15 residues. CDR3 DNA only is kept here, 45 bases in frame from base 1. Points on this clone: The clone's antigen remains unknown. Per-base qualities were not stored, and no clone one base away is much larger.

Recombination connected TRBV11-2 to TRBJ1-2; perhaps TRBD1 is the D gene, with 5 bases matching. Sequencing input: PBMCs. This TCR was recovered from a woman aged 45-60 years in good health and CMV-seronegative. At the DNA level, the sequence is TGTGCCAGCAGACCAACCCGGGGGTTTGACTATGGCTACACCTTC. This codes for CASRPTRGFDYGYTF.